These 27 T cell receptor beta chains came from one sample sequenced in a study of blood T cell repertoires in COVID-19. TCRdb's table, derived via immunoSEQ multiplex PCR, lists solely in-frame clones and lacks some. Counted here are over 300,000 clones, over 75% occurring once; the ten biggest clones make up approximately 7.9%. Specimen: peripheral blood. These receptors were obtained from a human donor in a cohort sampled during active COVID-19.

The chain's CDR3 is CASSEPTGRGYTF. For the CDR3, the DNA is TGCGCCAGCAGTGAGCCGACAGGGAGAGGCTACACCTTC. The J gene is TRBJ1-2, the V gene TRBV10-2; 7 bases map to TRBD1. J was trimmed by 8 bases and V by 2 bases; bases with no gene match: 5. The CDR3 runs 13 residues. Per the germline V gene, CDR1 is WSHSY and CDR2 is SAAADI.

The rearrangement links TRBV4-1 to TRBJ2-7, with 12 bases lining up with TRBD2. CDR3 size: 15 residues. The trim removed 2 bases at V and 5 bases at J, leaving 4 bases unmatched. CDR1 is MGHRA, CDR2 YSYEKL, per germline. This chain's CDR3 is CASSQTSGGIHEQYF. The CDR3 DNA sequence: TGCGCCAGCAGCCAAACTAGCGGGGGGATTCACGAGCAGTACTTC.

Notes on this clone: The sample carries other DNA sequences with the same CDR3. J is TRBJ2-2 and V is TRBV7-9; possibly TRBD1 for D (6 bases). CDR3 length: 14 amino acids. From germline, CDR1 is SEHNR and CDR2 FQNEAQ (reference sequence). V shed 3 bases and J shed 1 base, with 6 bases lying between them. CDR3 DNA sequence: TGTGCCAGCAGCTTGACAGGGAACACCGGGGAGCTGTTTTTT. The encoded protein is CASSLTGNTGELFF.

This clone was seen only a few times. The chain links TRBV5-8 to TRBJ2-3; D might be TRBD2 (6 bases). The germline V gene encodes CDR1 SGHTS and CDR2 YDEGEE. V was pared by 2 bases and J by 2 bases, with 12 bases between. The CDR3 totals 15 residues. CDR3: CASSFVWRDTDTQYF. Written as DNA, the CDR3 is TGTGCCAGCAGCTTTGTTTGGCGGGACACAGATACGCAGTATTTT.

This rearrangement joins TRBV7-9 to TRBJ2-5, with TRBD2 identical over 8 bases. The germline V gene has CDR1 SEHNR and CDR2 FQNEAQ (reference sequence). The junction had 12 bases not matched to a gene; V was cut back by 5 bases and J by 4 bases. The CDR3 consists of 16 residues. CDR3 in amino acids: CASSDPLRGDLETQYF. The CDR3 region has the DNA TGTGCCAGCAGCGACCCTTTGCGGGGGGACCTAGAGACCCAGTACTTC. Full variable domain (remainder filled in from reference TRBV7-9 and TRBJ2-5): DTGVSQNPRHKITKRGQNVTFRCDPISEHNRLYWYRQTLGQGPEFLTYFQNEAQLEKSRLLSDRFSAERPKGSFSTLEIQRTEQGDSAMYLCASSDPLRGDLETQYFGPGTRLLVL.

This chain joins TRBV5-6 and TRBJ2-3, with D hard to call. The CDR3 consists of 15 residues. The V end was cut by 0 bases, the J end by 4 bases, with 12 bases between. CDR1 is SGHDT, CDR2 YYEEEE, per germline. Here the CDR3 reads CASSLDSGGADTQYF. CDR3 nucleotides: TGTGCCAGCAGCTTGGACTCGGGTGGCGCAGATACGCAGTATTTT. Drawing the rest from reference TRBV5-6 and TRBJ2-3, the complete variable domain is DAGVTQSPTHLIKTRGQQVTLRCSPKSGHDTVSWYQQALGQGPQFIFQYYEEEERQRGNFPDRFSGHQFPNYSSELNVNALLLGDSALYLCASSLDSGGADTQYFGPGTRLTVL.

The chain employs TRBV6-5 and TRBJ2-7; 7 bases line up with TRBD1. V gave up 6 bases and J gave up 6 bases; unmatched junction bases: 8. This CDR3 comprises 13 residues. Germline V CDR1 and CDR2: MNHEY, SVGAGI. In DNA form, the CDR3 reads TGTGCCAGCAGGGGGACAGACGAAAGCGAGCAGTACTTC. Translation gives CASRGTDESEQYF.

This chain links TRBV7-9 with TRBJ2-1; D gene ambiguous. Trimming took 6 bases from V and 0 from J, leaving 12 bases between them. The length of the CDR3 is 15 residues. Germline V gives CDR1 SEHNR, CDR2 FQNEAQ (reference sequence). The CDR3 region is CASSLNLISYNEQFF. DNA of the CDR3: TGTGCCAGCAGTTTAAACTTGATCTCCTACAATGAGCAGTTCTTC.

The chain links TRBV6-1 to TRBJ1-1; D call uncertain. V was trimmed by 3 bases and J by 1 base, leaving 6 bases between them. Germline V lookup: CDR1 MNHNS, CDR2 SASEGT. The CDR3 is 13 residues long. Here the CDR3 reads CASSDLGNTEAFF. For the CDR3, the DNA is TGTGCCAGCAGTGATCTCGGGAACACTGAAGCTTTCTTT.

Worth noting for this clone: In the same sample, other DNA sequences code for this CDR3. The chain employs TRBV19 and TRBJ1-1; weak D call: TRBD1 (6 bases). V was clipped by 4 bases and J by 4 bases, with 10 bases between them. The length of the CDR3 is 13 residues. Germline V gene data show CDR1 as LNHDA and CDR2 as SQIVND (reference sequence). DNA of the CDR3: TGTGCCAGTAGTACCCAAGGGGGCACTGAAGCTTTCTTT. It is translated as CASSTQGGTEAFF.

This clone was observed a few times. The V and J genes are TRBV7-2 and TRBJ1-5; D is possibly TRBD1 (5 bases). This CDR3 has 12 amino acids. CDR1 is SGHTA and CDR2 is FQGNSA in the germline V gene. Trimming removed 4 bases at V and 8 bases at J, with 9 bases between. In DNA, the CDR3 is TGTGCCAGCAGCTCCGACAGTAAGCCCCAGCATTTT. Translating gives CASSSDSKPQHF. The whole variable domain, filled in from reference TRBV7-2 and TRBJ1-5, reads GAGVSQSPSNKVTEKGKDVELRCDPISGHTALYWYRQSLGQGLEFLIYFQGNSAPDKSGLPSDRFSAERTGGSVSTLTIQRTQQEDSAVYLCASSSDSKPQHFGDGTRLSIL.

This chain joins TRBV7-9 and TRBJ1-1; D gene unclear. The CDR3 covers 14 residues. The germline V and J ends were trimmed by 1 base and 4 bases, with 10 bases remaining between them. The germline V gene has CDR1 SEHNR and CDR2 FQNEAQ (reference sequence). The chain's CDR3 is CASSLVVGSTEAFF. DNA for the CDR3: TGTGCCAGCAGCTTAGTGGTGGGCAGCACTGAAGCTTTCTTT.

The chain couples TRBV7-9 to TRBJ2-7, with TRBD2 matching over 7 bases. Per the germline V gene, CDR1 is SEHNR and CDR2 is FQNEAQ (reference sequence). This CDR3 is built from 19 residues. J gave up 1 base and V 1 base, and 16 bases lay outside the gene matches. The CDR3 coding sequence is TGTGCCAGCAGCTTAGGCGGGGGAGGGCAAGGGGAAAGGTCCTACGAGCAGTACTTC. Translation: CASSLGGGGQGERSYEQYF.

This sequence joins TRBV7-3 and TRBJ2-3; 9 positions agree with TRBD2. The CDR3 has 18 amino acids. Trimming cost V 5 bases and J 8 bases; bases outside gene matches: 20. Germline values: CDR1 SGHTA, CDR2 FQGTGA. CDR3 sequence: CASSELAGVRERPGTQYF. The CDR3 DNA sequence: TGTGCCAGCAGCGAATTAGCGGGGGTGAGGGAAAGGCCCGGTACGCAGTATTTT.

In this sample, this clone turned up once. The J gene is TRBJ2-1, the V gene TRBV3-1 (or the pseudogene TRBV3-2), with TRBD2 matching over 7 bases. V was pared by 4 bases and J by 1 base, with 4 bases of the junction left unmatched. CDR1 is LGHDT and CDR2 is YNNKEL in the germline V gene (reference sequence). The CDR3 loop spans 15 amino acids. This chain's CDR3 is CASSPRGTSYNEQFF. CDR3 nucleotides: TGTGCCAGCAGCCCGCGGGGGACTTCCTACAATGAGCAGTTCTTC.

The V call is TRBV6-5, the J call TRBJ1-5, with D unclear. V was pared by 5 bases and J by 0 bases, with 11 bases between. The CDR3 is 15 amino acids. Germline V CDR1 and CDR2: MNHEY, SVGAGI. The CDR3: CASSPNFNSNQPQHF. CDR3 sequence (DNA): TGTGCCAGCAGTCCCAACTTCAATAGCAATCAGCCCCAGCATTTT.

This sequence joins TRBV2 and TRBJ2-1; maybe TRBD2 (6 bases). Germline lookup yields CDR1 SNHLY and CDR2 FYNNEI. The V gene lost 8 bases and the J gene lost 2 bases, with 10 bases spanning the gap. The CDR3 length is 13 residues. In DNA, the CDR3 is TGTGCCAGCGGGGGGAAAACCTACAATGAGCAGTTCTTC. As protein: CASGGKTYNEQFF.

This clone was picked up a small number of times. The rearrangement joins TRBV12-3 or TRBV12-4 to TRBJ2-7; D remains ambiguous. V was pared by 4 bases and J by 2 bases, with 9 bases between. The CDR3 runs to 13 residues. CDR3 loop: CASSSETTYEQYF. DNA for the CDR3: TGTGCCAGCAGTTCAGAAACGACCTACGAGCAGTACTTC.

Here the CDR3 reads CASSLRDRDDEQYF. For the CDR3, the DNA is TGTGCCAGCAGTTTAAGGGACAGGGACGACGAGCAGTACTTC. The chain carries TRBV27 and TRBJ2-7; 9 bases are a match to TRBD1. The CDR3 contains 14 residues. CDR1 is MNHEY, CDR2 SMNVEV, per germline (reference sequence). The V segment lost 2 bases and the J segment 5 bases; nucleotides outside the gene matches: 4.

The rearrangement links TRBV9 to TRBJ2-3; 8 bases line up with TRBD1. The germline gives CDR1 SGDLS, CDR2 YYNGEE. The J segment lost 5 bases and the V segment lost 4 bases, leaving 6 bases of the junction unmatched. CDR3 length: 14 amino acids. CDR3 coding DNA: TGTGCCAGCAGCCTCAGGGGGCGAGGAGATACGCAGTATTTT. The encoded protein is CASSLRGRGDTQYF.

The V call is TRBV3-1 (or the pseudogene TRBV3-2), the J call TRBJ1-5; TRBD1 aligns across 9 bases. V shed 5 bases, J shed 7 bases, and the junction held 6 bases outside the gene matches. This CDR3 spans 14 amino acids. Germline CDR1 LGHDT, CDR2 YNNKEL (reference sequence). CDR3: CASSWTGAGQPQHF. The DNA of the CDR3 is TGTGCCAGCAGCTGGACAGGGGCTGGACAGCCCCAGCATTTT.

The chain recombines TRBV27 with TRBJ1-1, with a tentative D call TRBD1 (5 bases). V dropped 3 bases and J dropped 1 base, with 9 bases sitting between them. The CDR3 runs 14 residues. CDR1 and CDR2 (germline): MNHEY, SMNVEV (reference sequence). The CDR3 coding sequence is TGTGCCAGCAGTTTCAGGGAAAGGAACACTGAAGCTTTCTTT. This translates into CASSFRERNTEAFF.

The chain links TRBV7-9 to TRBJ2-3; 7 bases fit TRBD1. CDR1 is SEHNR, CDR2 FQNEAQ, per germline (reference sequence). The CDR3 is 14 amino acids. V lost 5 bases, J lost 5 bases, and 7 bases stayed unmatched. In nucleotides, the CDR3 is TGTGCCAGCAGCACCCGACAGGGACAAGATACGCAGTATTTT. It specifies CASSTRQGQDTQYF.

The genes are TRBV2 and TRBJ2-2, with 11 bases identical to TRBD2. The CDR3 consists of 15 residues. From germline, CDR1 is SNHLY and CDR2 FYNNEI. The trim removed 10 bases at V and 3 bases at J, leaving 7 bases unmatched. The CDR3 DNA follows: TGTGCCACCACACTAGCGGGGGCCCACACCGGGGAGCTGTTTTTT. Residues: CATTLAGAHTGELFF.

This chain links TRBV5-1 with TRBJ2-1; TRBD1 matches at 12 bases. This CDR3 has 15 amino acids. V shed 2 bases and J 6 bases; nucleotides not matched to a gene: 3. The germline gives CDR1 SGHRS, CDR2 YFSETQ. The CDR3 sequence is CASSFGTGGPNEQFF. DNA of the CDR3: TGCGCCAGCAGCTTCGGGACAGGGGGCCCCAATGAGCAGTTCTTC.

The chain carries TRBV20-1 and TRBJ2-7, with D perhaps matching TRBD2 (6 bases). V lost 3 bases, J lost 2 bases, and 17 bases lay in between. Germline assignment: CDR1 DFQATT and CDR2 SNEGSKA (reference sequence). The length of the CDR3 is 15 residues. The CDR3 DNA is TGCAGTGCTAGTGGGCACTTCCGGGGGACCTACGAGCAGTACTTC. It codes for CSASGHFRGTYEQYF.

This chain joins TRBV10-2 and TRBJ1-1, with a weak D call TRBD1 (5 bases). V was clipped by 8 bases and J by 3 bases, with 16 bases between them. The germline gives CDR1 WSHSY, CDR2 SAAADI. CDR3 length equals 14 residues. CDR3 nucleotides: TGCGCCAGCGGCCAGGGTAAGACTCACACTGAAGCTTTCTTT. It is translated as CASGQGKTHTEAFF.